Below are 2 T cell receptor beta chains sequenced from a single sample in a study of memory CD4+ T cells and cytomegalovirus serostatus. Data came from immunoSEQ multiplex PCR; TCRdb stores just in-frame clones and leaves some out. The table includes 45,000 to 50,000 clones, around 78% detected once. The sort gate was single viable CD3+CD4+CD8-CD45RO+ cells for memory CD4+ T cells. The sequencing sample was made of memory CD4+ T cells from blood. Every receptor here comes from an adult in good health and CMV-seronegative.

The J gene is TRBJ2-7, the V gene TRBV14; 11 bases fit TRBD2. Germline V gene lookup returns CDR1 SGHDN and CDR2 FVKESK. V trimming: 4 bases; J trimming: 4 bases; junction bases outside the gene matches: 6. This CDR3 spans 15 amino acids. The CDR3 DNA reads TGTGCCAGCAGCCGTAGCGGGAGGGCTCTATACGAGCAGTACTTC. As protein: CASSRSGRALYEQYF.

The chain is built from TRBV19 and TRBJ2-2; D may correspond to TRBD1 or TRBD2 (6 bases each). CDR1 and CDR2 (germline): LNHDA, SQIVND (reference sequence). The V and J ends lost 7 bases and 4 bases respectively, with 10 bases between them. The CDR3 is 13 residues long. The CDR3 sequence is CASNRGPTGELFF. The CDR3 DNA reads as TGTGCCAGTAATCGGGGGCCCACCGGGGAGCTGTTTTTT. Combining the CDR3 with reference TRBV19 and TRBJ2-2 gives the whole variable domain DGGITQSPKYLFRKEGQNVTLSCEQNLNHDAMYWYRQDPGQGLRLIYYSQIVNDFQKGDIAEGYSVSREKKESFPLTVTSAQKNPTAFYLCASNRGPTGELFFGEGSRLTVL.